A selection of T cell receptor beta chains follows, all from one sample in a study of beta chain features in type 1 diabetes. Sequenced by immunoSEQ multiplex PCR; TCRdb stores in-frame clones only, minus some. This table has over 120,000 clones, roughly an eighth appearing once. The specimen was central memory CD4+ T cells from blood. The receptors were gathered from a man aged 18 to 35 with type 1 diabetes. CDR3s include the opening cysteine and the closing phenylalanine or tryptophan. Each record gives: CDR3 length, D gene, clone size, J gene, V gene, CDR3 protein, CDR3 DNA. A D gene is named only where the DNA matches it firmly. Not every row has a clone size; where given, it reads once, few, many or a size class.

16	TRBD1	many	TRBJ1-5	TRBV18	CASSSGGGASNQPQHF	TGTGCCAGCTCATCAGGGGGGGGCGCGAGCAATCAGCCCCAGCATTTT
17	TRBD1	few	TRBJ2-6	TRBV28	CASRTGQGASGANVLTF	TGTGCCAGCAGGACCGGACAGGGGGCCTCTGGGGCCAACGTCCTGACTTTC
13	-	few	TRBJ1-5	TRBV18	CASSRKADQPQHF	TGTGCCAGCTCACGAAAGGCCGATCAGCCCCAGCATTTT
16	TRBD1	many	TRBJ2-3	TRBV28	CASSLLDRGITDTQYF	TGTGCCAGCAGTTTACTTGACAGGGGGATAACAGATACGCAGTATTTT
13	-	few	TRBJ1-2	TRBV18	CASSPGRGDGYTF	TGTGCCAGCTCACCGGGCAGGGGAGATGGCTACACCTTC
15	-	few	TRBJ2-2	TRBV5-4	CASSLVSSNTGELFF	TGTGCCAGCAGCTTAGTTTCATCGAACACCGGGGAGCTGTTTTTT
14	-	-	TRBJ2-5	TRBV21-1	CASSKGSIGETQYF	TGTGCCAGCAGCAAAGGCTCCATCGGGGAGACCCAGTACTTC
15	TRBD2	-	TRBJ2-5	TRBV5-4	CASSLLAGGQETQYF	TGTGCCAGCAGCCTTCTAGCGGGGGGACAAGAGACCCAGTACTTC
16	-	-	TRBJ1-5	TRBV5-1	CASSLSPADSNQPQHF	TGCGCCAGCAGCCTATCCCCTGCTGATAGCAATCAGCCCCAGCATTTT
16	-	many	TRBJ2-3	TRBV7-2	CASSLVPQGGTDTQYF	TGTGCCAGCAGCTTAGTTCCCCAGGGGGGGACAGATACGCAGTATTTT